This TCR beta chain was recovered during a study of T-cell reconstitution after alpha-beta-depleted transplantation in children. Study-wide points: From newly produced T cells came most of the T-cell counts and diversity one year after transplant. Diversity of TCRbeta at day 60 was high in some patients, arising from surviving recipient T cells and thymic progenitors.

From germline, CDR1 is SNHLY and CDR2 FYNNEI. The CDR3 extends over 14 amino acids. The V gene lost 3 bases and the J gene lost 2 bases, with 8 bases spanning the gap. Unique molecular identifiers were used to barcode this TCRbeta library. MiXCR was run by TCRdb on the PCR reads, yielding one entry per CDR3 protein. This repertoire shows some 130,000 distinct CDR3 sequences, 9.7% found once; its top ten account for less than 25%. As concerns this clonotype: Its antigen is unknown.

This sample comprised PBMCs, mostly from graft donor cells, obtained 180 days after TCRalphabeta/CD19-depleted stem cell transplant. The sequence came from a girl less than two years old who had a stem cell transplant for combined immunodeficiency, so the T cells may come from the graft donor. The chain joins TRBV2 to TRBJ2-1; no reliable D call. DNA for the CDR3: TGTGCCAGCAGTGACCGTCGGGCCTACAATGAGCAGTTCTTC. The encoded protein is CASSDRRAYNEQFF.